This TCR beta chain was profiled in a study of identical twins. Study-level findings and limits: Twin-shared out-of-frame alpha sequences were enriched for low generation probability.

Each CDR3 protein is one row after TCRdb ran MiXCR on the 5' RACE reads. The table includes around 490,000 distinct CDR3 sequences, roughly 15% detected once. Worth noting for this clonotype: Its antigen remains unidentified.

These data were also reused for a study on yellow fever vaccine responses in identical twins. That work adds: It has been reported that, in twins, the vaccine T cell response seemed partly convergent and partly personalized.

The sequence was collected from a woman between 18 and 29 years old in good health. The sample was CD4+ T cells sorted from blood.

CDR3: CASSLGLWTGAYNEQFF. DNA for the CDR3: TGTGCCAGCAGCTTAGGTCTATGGACAGGGGCTTACAATGAGCAGTTCTTC. The chain is built from TRBV7-8 and TRBJ2-1; the match to TRBD1 covers 9 bases. Germline V gene lookup returns CDR1 SGHVS and CDR2 FQNEAQ. Trimming at V came to 1 base and at J to 4 bases, leaving 8 bases not matched to a gene. The CDR3 has 17 residues.